This TCR beta chain was retrieved from a study of cytomegalovirus exposure and HLA in healthy donors. On the study more broadly: A prior study identified roughly 110 million unique TCR beta sequences from about 180 million T cells. Regarding the study as a whole: Many donors carried some public TCRs, although rarity characterized most TCR sequences. An analysis done earlier found most TCR beta V segments productive about 90% or about 30% of the time. In presence/absence analyses, roughly uniform sequencing depth across donors was assumed.

Comment on this clone: The antigen is not known.

V was pared by 2 bases and J by 5 bases, with 6 bases between. The CDR3 extends over 12 amino acids. Germline V CDR1 and CDR2: MDHEN, SYDVKM. Primers for the PCR totalled 60 Vbeta and 13 Jbeta. Clones were read by immunoSEQ multiplex PCR, and TCRdb kept only the in-frame ones, dropping some. The data contain about 190,000 clones, 70% to 75% of them singletons. The source is a man aged 30 to 45 in good health and CMV-seropositive. The J gene is TRBJ1-2, the V gene TRBV28, with a possible D match to TRBD1 (6 bases). Sequencing used PBMCs. The DNA for the CDR3 is TGTGCCAGCAGTTTAACAGGGTATGGCTACACCTTC. Encoded protein: CASSLTGYGYTF.